The TCR beta chain under discussion was sequenced for a study of Tregs in tolerant kidney transplant recipients (dated by TCRdb to the late 2010s). For the wider study: Before combined kidney and bone marrow transplantation, this study identified donor-specific regulatory T cells using TCRbeta sequencing and then followed those same cells after transplant. TCRbeta repertoire sequencing was used in a few healthy controls to compare several ways of expanding Tregs specific for an allogeneic donor. What the study reported, not specific to this receptor: Although technical replication error seemed to be minimal, the question of biological reproducibility was not addressed directly. Because the study included only a small number of patients, the results must be confirmed in larger populations and under other immunosuppression protocols. Expanding Tregs with activated donor B cells appeared to identify the most biologically relevant and donor-specific TCRbeta repertoire.

Thawed PBMCs were FACS-sorted into unstimulated Tregs (CD4+CD25+CD127-), CD4+ non-Tregs (CD4+CD25-), CD4 cells and CD8 cells. Healthy control blood came either as purchased buffy coats or from healthy volunteers. Healthy control blood was processed to PBMCs by Ficoll density gradient and cryopreserved, and patient PBMCs were collected before and after transplant. Taken from cysteine to phenylalanine, the CDR3 has 16 residues. Only the CDR3 portion is preserved as DNA: 48 bases, with reading frame beginning at the first base. CDR1 SEHNR and CDR2 FQNEAQ are derived from the germline V gene (reference sequence). V and J lose 4 bases and 5 bases, and a span of 19 bases separates them. For TCRbeta CDR3 sequencing, genomic DNA was extracted from sorted cells using the QIAGEN DNeasy Blood and Tissue Kit. Through immunoSEQ, high-throughput TCRbeta CDR3 sequencing was done commercially, including PCR amplification with internal controls and bias correction. As for the authors' bioinformatics: A unique productive TCRbeta sequence was defined by the CDR3 nucleotide sequence when primers matched, and otherwise by the CDR3 amino acid sequence together with the Vbeta and Jbeta genes. To correct sorting error, sequences shared between sorted populations at a frequency ratio of 2:1 or less were removed; the rest were assigned to the higher population. Sequences were defined as donor-reactive when expanded at least 5-fold in CFSE-low cells versus unstimulated cells and present at a frequency of at least 0.01% in CFSE-low cells. Repertoire divergence was quantified by Jensen-Shannon divergence using the top 100 TCRbeta sequences ranked by frequency. For any sample with multiple sequencing runs, sorting error was corrected in each run separately before the runs were pooled. The clones in this table, taken by TCRdb from immuneACCESS, are in-frame only. Not every clone is retained; where verified, under half of the shortfall comes from an unresolved V gene, and the cause of the rest is unknown. V, J and clone size are those of that table, while D and trimming were read from the DNA. A total of 75,000 to 95,000 clones appear in this sample, around nine tenths of them only once. Over 4% of the sample comes from the top ten.

Turning to this clone: Its antigen is unknown. No clone much larger than this one lies a single base away; base qualities are absent.

The chain couples TRBV7-9 to TRBJ2-3, with the D call perhaps TRBD1 or TRBD2, each one matching 5 bases. The source material was CD8+ T cells from blood. The clonotype originates from a human donor in good health. Here is the DNA: TGTGCCAGCAGCTCCCCCGGTGTGGGGGTGGGAGATACGCAGTATTTT. Translated, it reads CASSSPGVGVGDTQYF.